At least ten counts were recorded for the clone carrying this TCR beta chain. Then a second PCR, running roughly 7 to 11 cycles, was carried out with a sample-barcoded 5' primer and a J-beta primer mix. Using its own MiXCR run on the 5' RACE reads, TCRdb lists one record per CDR3 protein. The repertoire consists of about 290,000 distinct CDR3 sequences, with less than 30% occurring once and the leading ten covering around 29%. The sample comes from a study of blood T cells in healthy people across ages. Per sample, a minimum of 6.5 million PBMCs were isolated. The germline V gene encodes CDR1 SQVTM and CDR2 ANQGSEA. This CDR3 has 14 amino acids. J lost 7 bases, V lost 7 bases, and 5 bases had no gene match.

The TCR sequence derives from a woman between 65 and 79 years old in good health. This rearrangement joins TRBV29-1 to TRBJ2-1, with 15 bases identical to TRBD2. Sequenced: blood. The CDR3 is CSAWTSGRGNEQFF. In DNA, the CDR3 is TGCAGCGCCTGGACTAGCGGGAGGGGAAATGAGCAGTTCTTC.